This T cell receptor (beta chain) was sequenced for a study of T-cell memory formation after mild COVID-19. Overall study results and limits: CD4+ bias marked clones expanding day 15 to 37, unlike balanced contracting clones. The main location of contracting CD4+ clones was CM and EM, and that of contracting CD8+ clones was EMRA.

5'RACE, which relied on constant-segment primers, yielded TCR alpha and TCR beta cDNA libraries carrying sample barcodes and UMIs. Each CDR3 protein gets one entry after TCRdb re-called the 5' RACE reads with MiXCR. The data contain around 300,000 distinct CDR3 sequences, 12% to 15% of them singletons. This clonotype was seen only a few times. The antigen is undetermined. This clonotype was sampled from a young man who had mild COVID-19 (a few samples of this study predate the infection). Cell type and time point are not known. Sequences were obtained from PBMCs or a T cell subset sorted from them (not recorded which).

The CDR3 DNA sequence: TGCAGCGTCGATACAGGGTTCAATGAGCAGTTCTTC. It codes for CSVDTGFNEQFF. The genes are TRBV29-1 and TRBJ2-1; possible D gene TRBD1, 6 bases. Germline V lookup: CDR1 SQVTM, CDR2 ANQGSEA. The CDR3 sequence is 12 residues long. V was cut by 6 bases and J by 6 bases, with 12 bases left in between.